This TCR beta chain was retrieved from a study of T-cell reconstitution after alpha-beta-depleted transplantation in children. Notes on the study in general: When one year had passed after transplant, most T-cell counts and diversity came from newly produced T cells.

This clonotype has just a few counts. Its matching antigen is unknown. The library targeted TCRbeta and was prepared with unique molecular identifiers. TCRdb redid the calling of the PCR reads with MiXCR, one entry per CDR3 protein. Of about 900,000 distinct CDR3 sequences listed, around 30% were seen once; the top ten hold more than 25%. This CDR3 region has 14 residues. Germline-derived CDR1 and CDR2 are SGDLS and YYNGEE. Trimming pared 3 bases from V and 0 bases from J, leaving 10 bases between. The receptor was derived from a boy younger than two who had a stem cell transplant for SCID, so the T cells may come from the graft donor. This chain links TRBV9 with TRBJ2-7; the D call may be TRBD1 or TRBD2 (5 bases each). Sequenced material: PBMCs, mostly from graft donor cells, taken 360 days after TCRalphabeta/CD19-depleted stem cell transplant. CDR3 DNA sequence: TGTGCCAGCAGCGCCGGGGCGCACTCCTACGAGCAGTACTTC. Translated: CASSAGAHSYEQYF.